The 19 T cell receptor beta chains in this list originate from one sample, sequenced in a study of T cells expressing NK-cell markers. TCRdb re-called the 5' RACE reads and shows each CDR3 protein once, DNA omitted. This sample's table has about 380,000 distinct CDR3 sequences. Sequencing was performed on blood T cells: a sorted CD56 or NKG2C T cell subset, CD4+ or CD8+ T cells, or bulk PBMC T cells (not recorded which). These receptors came from a man aged 18-70 years in good health.

V gene TRBV20-1 combines with J gene TRBJ1-4; with no DNA, the TCRdb D assignment of TRBD1 cannot be verified. The length of the CDR3 is 15 residues. The germline CDR1 and CDR2 sequences are DFQATT and SNEGSKA (reference sequence). The CDR3 protein is CSARKQGNLREKLFF.

V and J are TRBV6-5 and TRBJ1-1; TCRdb's D call of TRBD1 is untestable without DNA. This CDR3 has 15 amino acids. CDR1 and CDR2 (germline): MNHEY, SVGAGI. Here the CDR3 reads CASSYGTGSNTEAFF.

The V gene is TRBV20-1, the J gene TRBJ2-3. This CDR3 comprises 15 residues. CDR1 and CDR2 (germline): DFQATT, SNEGSKA (reference sequence). CDR3 residues: CSARGRHIRPDTQYF.

The chain joins TRBV7-2 to TRBJ2-3; TCRdb outputs TRBD2, but without DNA this stays unchecked. Looked up from germline, CDR1 is SGHTA and CDR2 is FQGNSA. There are 16 residues in the CDR3. CDR3 region: CASSLGAGGRSDTQYF.

The chain carries TRBV7-2 and TRBJ1-4. This CDR3 region has 14 residues. CDR1 SGHTA and CDR2 FQGNSA come from the germline V gene. The CDR3 region is CASSFGMTNEKLFF.

The rearrangement links TRBV2 to TRBJ2-1; the D call of TRBD1 rests on TCRdb alone, since no DNA is present to check it. Germline V lookup: CDR1 SNHLY, CDR2 FYNNEI. This CDR3 contains 13 residues. The CDR3 is CASTGGAMNEQFF.

V gene TRBV20-1 combines with J gene TRBJ2-5; the D gene TCRdb calls, TRBD2, cannot be checked with no DNA. The CDR3 runs to 17 residues. Germline values: CDR1 DFQATT, CDR2 SNEGSKA (reference sequence). The CDR3 spells CSTSPGTSGGAEETQYF.

This chain uses TRBV20-1 with TRBJ2-3; TCRdb designates TRBD2, a call that cannot be tested without DNA. CDR1 and CDR2 from the germline V gene are DFQATT and SNEGSKA (reference sequence). The CDR3 has 15 residues. The chain's CDR3 is CSASPGTRPTDTQYF.

The chain recombines TRBV18 with TRBJ2-7; checking the TCRdb D call of TRBD1 is not possible without DNA. The CDR3 covers 11 residues. Germline loops: CDR1 KGHSH, CDR2 LQKENI. The CDR3 sequence: CASSRGEKQYF.

This chain connects TRBV7-8 to TRBJ2-4; TCRdb's D call, TRBD1, is unchecked because there is no DNA. The germline V gene has CDR1 SGHVS and CDR2 FQNEAQ. The CDR3 totals 14 residues. The CDR3 loop reads CASSPPPGINIQYF.

The chain employs TRBV24-1 and TRBJ2-3; as DNA is missing, the TRBD2 call by TCRdb cannot be tested. Germline V lookup: CDR1 KGHDR, CDR2 SFDVKD. This CDR3 comprises 15 residues. This chain's CDR3 is CATSDRLAGTDTQYF.

This chain joins TRBV2 and TRBJ2-5; without DNA, the TCRdb call of TRBD2 cannot be checked. In germline, CDR1 is SNHLY, CDR2 FYNNEI. This CDR3 region has 15 residues. The CDR3 spells CASNAIPGSQETQYF.

The genes are TRBV6-5 and TRBJ2-2; TCRdb's D call of TRBD2 is untestable without DNA. CDR1 and CDR2 from the germline V gene are MNHEY and SVGAGI. The length of the CDR3 is 17 residues. The CDR3 spells CASSYSSLRLNTGELFF.

The chain is built from TRBV12-3 or TRBV12-4 and TRBJ1-1; TCRdb proposes TRBD1, but this gene call is untestable without DNA. The CDR3 spans 17 residues. The CDR3 here is CASSQGHSPTPNTEAFF.

The chain combines TRBV18 with TRBJ2-7; the TCRdb D gene call, TRBD2, has no DNA to confirm it. The V gene's germline CDR1 is KGHSH and CDR2 LQKENI. CDR3 length: 15 amino acids. The CDR3: CASSPIGLDSYEQYF.

This chain joins TRBV20-1 and TRBJ2-3; as DNA is missing, the TRBD2 call by TCRdb cannot be tested. Germline values: CDR1 DFQATT, CDR2 SNEGSKA (reference sequence). CDR3 length equals 14 residues. CDR3 sequence: CSATEPRGTDTQYF.

The chain joins TRBV6-1 to TRBJ2-5; there is no DNA to check the TCRdb D call of TRBD1. The germline V gene encodes CDR1 MNHNS and CDR2 SASEGT. The CDR3 extends over 13 amino acids. The CDR3 reads CASRRQGSETQYF.

This chain joins TRBV6-2 or TRBV6-3 and TRBJ1-4; checking the TCRdb D call of TRBD1 is not possible without DNA. The CDR3 loop spans 14 amino acids. Germline V lookup: CDR1 MNHEY, CDR2 SVGEGT. The CDR3 loop is CASRPGQRSDKLFF.

The genes are TRBV6-1 and TRBJ2-1; the D call of TRBD2 rests on TCRdb alone, since no DNA is present to check it. Germline values: CDR1 MNHNS, CDR2 SASEGT. The CDR3 runs 18 residues. The CDR3 sequence: CASRRGLAQRNLYNEQFF.